This T cell receptor (beta chain) was obtained from a study of vaccination effects on CD4 cells after COVID-19. In the study overall: A density of about 2 million PBMC per well was used; these cells were cultured with around 11 IU/ml IL-2 and roughly 10 ug/ml peptides.

TCRdb's copy holds only in-frame clones and misses some; the assay was immunoSEQ multiplex PCR. The sample lists roughly 40,000 clones; around 73% were seen once. The culture ran for about eleven days before CD4+ T cells were isolated. The vaccine given was either BNT162b2 or mRNA-1273, in two doses. In the vaccine recipients, nucleocapsid antibodies were negative and there was no prior SARS-CoV-2 infection. Per the germline V gene, CDR1 is MGHRA and CDR2 is YSYEKL. The CDR3 has 16 amino acids. V was cut by 1 base and J by 8 bases, with 15 bases left in between. This clone occurred a few times. Antigen specificity is unknown.

The sample in question was CD4+ T cells from PBMCs cultured without peptide, obtained after COVID-19 vaccination. The TCR sequence derives from a human donor who received a COVID-19 vaccine. This chain connects TRBV4-1 to TRBJ1-6; D gene uncertain. This chain's CDR3 is CASSQGPARGHSPLHF. The CDR3 DNA sequence: TGCGCCAGCAGCCAAGGGCCCGCGAGAGGTCATTCACCCCTCCACTTT.